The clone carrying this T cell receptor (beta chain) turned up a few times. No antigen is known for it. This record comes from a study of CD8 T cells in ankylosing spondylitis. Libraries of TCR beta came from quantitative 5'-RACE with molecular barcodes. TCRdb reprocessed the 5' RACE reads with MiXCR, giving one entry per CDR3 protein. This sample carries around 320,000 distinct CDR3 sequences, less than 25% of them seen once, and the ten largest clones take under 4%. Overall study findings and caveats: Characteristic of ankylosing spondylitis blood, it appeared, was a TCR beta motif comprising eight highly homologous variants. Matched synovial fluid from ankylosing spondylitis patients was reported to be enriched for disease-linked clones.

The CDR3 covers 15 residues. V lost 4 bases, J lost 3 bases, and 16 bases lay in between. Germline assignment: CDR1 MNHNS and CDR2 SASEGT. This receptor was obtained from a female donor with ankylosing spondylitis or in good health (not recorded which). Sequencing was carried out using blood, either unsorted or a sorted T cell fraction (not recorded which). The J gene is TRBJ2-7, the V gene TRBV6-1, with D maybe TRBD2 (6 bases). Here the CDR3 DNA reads TGTGCCAGCAGTGCCCGGGGGAGGCAAGGCTACGAGCAGTACTTC. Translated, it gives CASSARGRQGYEQYF.